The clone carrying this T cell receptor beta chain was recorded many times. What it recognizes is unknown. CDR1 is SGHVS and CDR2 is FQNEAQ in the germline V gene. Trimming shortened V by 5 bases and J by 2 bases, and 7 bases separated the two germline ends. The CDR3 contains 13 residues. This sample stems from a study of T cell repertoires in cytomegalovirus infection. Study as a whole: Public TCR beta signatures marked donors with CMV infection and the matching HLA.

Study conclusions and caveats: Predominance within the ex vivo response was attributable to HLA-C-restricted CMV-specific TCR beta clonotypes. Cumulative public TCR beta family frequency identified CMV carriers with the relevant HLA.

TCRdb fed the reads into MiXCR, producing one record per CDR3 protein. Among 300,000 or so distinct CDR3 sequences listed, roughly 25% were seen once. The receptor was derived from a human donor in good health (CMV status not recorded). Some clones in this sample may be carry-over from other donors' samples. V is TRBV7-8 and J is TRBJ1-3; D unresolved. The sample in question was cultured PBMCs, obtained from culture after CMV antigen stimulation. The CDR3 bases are TGTGCCAGCAGCCGGGTGGCTGGAAACACCATATATTTT. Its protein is CASSRVAGNTIYF. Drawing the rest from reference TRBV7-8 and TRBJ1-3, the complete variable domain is GAGVSQSPRYKVAKRGQDVALRCDPISGHVSLFWYQQALGQGPEFLTYFQNEAQLDKSGLPSDRFFAERPEGSVSTLKIQRTQQEDSAVYLCASSRVAGNTIYFGEGSWLTVV.